The T cell receptor beta chain under discussion was sequenced for a study of cytomegalovirus exposure and HLA in healthy donors listed by TCRdb under 2017. About the study as a whole: The approximately 710 repertoires of the first cohort and the 110 or so validation repertoires were produced on the same platform, according to a later analysis. The study aimed to test whether cataloging public T cell receptors could reveal signatures of past pathogen exposure. Besides the first cohort of about 730 subjects, a separate validation cohort made up of 120 different subjects was used. To predict cytomegalovirus infection status, the study combined high-throughput TCR immunosequencing, statistical association of individual TCRs with disease status, and machine learning.

The CDR3 numbers 14 residues from cysteine through phenylalanine. Only the CDR3 part of the read is kept: 42 bases, read in frame from the first base. V sheds 8 bases and J sheds 2 bases, leaving 15 bases between their ends. The germline V gene provides CDR1 SNHLY and CDR2 FYNNEI. Donors formed part of the validation cohort, which comprised about 120 subjects and was distinct from the first cohort of fewer than 750 subjects. The library was produced with the immunoSEQ multiplex PCR assay. The paper's data handling went like this. A statistical classification framework was built for diagnosing cytomegalovirus status from the catalog of TCR beta chain sequences. In TCRdb, the immuneACCESS table is reduced to in-frame sequences with V and J assigned. These tables do not hold every clone; where another copy was compared, an unresolved V gene accounts for under half, and the others remain unexplained. V and J calls and clone size are as listed in that table; D and trimming were resolved from the DNA. The sample contains roughly 130,000 clones, roughly 91% of them found a single time. The ten largest clones represent about 3.5% of the sample.

Turning to this clone: There is no known antigen for this receptor. The input lacks base qualities; no much larger clone sits a single base away.

Points the paper makes about the study in general: A few of the identified cytomegalovirus-associated TCR beta chains were confirmed in vitro to be specific for cytomegalovirus antigens. A later analysis found that TCRs clustered in the first cohort also tended to co-occur in the 95 to 150 validation repertoires, with 94% of cluster scores above 0. A later analysis lacked HLA typing for the validation cohort, so it scored co-occurrence in that cohort across all 120 or so repertoires. The classifier was reported to diagnose cytomegalovirus status with high specificity and sensitivity in both the original and validation cohorts. Most TCR sequences were seen in very few donors, while some public TCRs were found in many individuals. In the study, 150 to 200 TCR beta chains were listed as associated with cytomegalovirus. The authors suggested that the approach could potentially be extended to other disease states and immunological phenotypes.

The sample taken for sequencing was PBMCs. Recombination linked TRBV2 to TRBJ2-5; D gene: possibly TRBD2, on 7 matching bases. This TCR was recovered from a young man in good health and CMV-seronegative. The CDR3 is CASGWGGRQETQYF. The DNA sequence follows: TGTGCCAGCGGGTGGGGGGGGCGACAAGAGACCCAGTACTTC. Supplemented by the reference TRBV2 and TRBJ2-5 proteins around the CDR3, the complete variable domain is EPEVTQTPSHQVTQMGQEVILRCVPISNHLYFYWYRQILGQKVEFLVSFYNNEISEKSEIFDDQFSVERPDGSNFTLKIRSTKLEDSAMYFCASGWGGRQETQYFGPGTRLLVL.